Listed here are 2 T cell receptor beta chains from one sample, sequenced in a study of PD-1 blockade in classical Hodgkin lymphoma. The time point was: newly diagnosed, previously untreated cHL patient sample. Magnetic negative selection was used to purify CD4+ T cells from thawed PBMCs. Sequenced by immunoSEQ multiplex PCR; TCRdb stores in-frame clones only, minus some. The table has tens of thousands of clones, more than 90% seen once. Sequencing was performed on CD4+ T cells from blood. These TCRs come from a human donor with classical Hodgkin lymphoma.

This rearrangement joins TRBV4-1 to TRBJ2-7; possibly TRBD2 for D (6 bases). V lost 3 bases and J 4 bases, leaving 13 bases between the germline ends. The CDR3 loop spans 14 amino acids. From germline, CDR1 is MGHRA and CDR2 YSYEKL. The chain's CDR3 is CASSQPTRKYEQYF. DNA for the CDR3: TGCGCCAGCAGCCAGCCGACTAGAAAATACGAGCAGTACTTC.

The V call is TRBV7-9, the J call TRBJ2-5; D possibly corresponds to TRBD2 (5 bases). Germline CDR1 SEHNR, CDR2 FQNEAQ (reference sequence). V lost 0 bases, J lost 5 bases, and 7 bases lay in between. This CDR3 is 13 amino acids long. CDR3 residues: CASSLAQRETQYF. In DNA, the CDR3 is TGTGCCAGCAGCTTAGCCCAGCGGGAGACCCAGTACTTC. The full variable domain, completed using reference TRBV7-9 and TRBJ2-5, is DTGVSQNPRHKITKRGQNVTFRCDPISEHNRLYWYRQTLGQGPEFLTYFQNEAQLEKSRLLSDRFSAERPKGSFSTLEIQRTEQGDSAMYLCASSLAQRETQYFGPGTRLLVL.